One and the same sample provided the 29 T cell receptor beta chains below, sequenced in a study of spatial heterogeneity in lung cancer. Study-level points and caveats: How many expanded intratumoral alpha and beta TCRs were present tracked the tumor mutation count, which was a count of nonsynonymous mutations.

Regarding time point: sample taken at primary tumor resection. TCRdb passed the 5' RACE reads through MiXCR, listing each CDR3 protein once. This sample has approximately 2,700 distinct CDR3 sequences, with roughly 10% found just once. Which antigens these TCRs recognize remains unknown. The sample consisted of lung tumor tissue, taken at surgery. These receptors came from a female donor with early-stage non-small cell lung cancer.

This clonotype is judged medium-sized. This sequence joins TRBV7-8 and TRBJ2-1, with a possible D match to TRBD2 (6 bases). V was trimmed by 5 bases and J by 6 bases, leaving 8 bases between them. The CDR3 covers 12 residues. Germline V gene sequence: CDR1 SGHVS, CDR2 FQNEAQ. CDR3 residues: CASSRGLNEQFF. The CDR3 nucleotides are TGTGCCAGCAGCCGGGGACTCAATGAGCAGTTCTTC.

Judged by abundance, this clonotype is large. This sequence joins TRBV20-1 and TRBJ2-5; 11 nucleotides match TRBD1. This CDR3 contains 14 residues. With V trimmed by 5 bases and J by 4 bases, 6 bases remained unmatched. CDR1 and CDR2 (germline): DFQATT, SNEGSKA (reference sequence). CDR3 sequence (DNA): TGCAGTGCTCTTCCGGGACAGGGGGGAGAGACCCAGTACTTC. The encoded protein is CSALPGQGGETQYF.

Of note for this clonotype: One junction end does not reproduce the germline sequence, and a read error may be involved. The chain combines TRBV24-1 with TRBJ2-2, with D possibly matching TRBD1 (6 bases). Germline CDR1 reads KGHDR; CDR2 reads SFDVKD. The length of the CDR3 is 13 residues. The CDR3 protein is CATSQGNTRELFF. The CDR3 nucleotides are TGTGCCACCAGTCAGGGGAACACCAGGGAGCTGTTTTTT.

This clonotype came up many times. J is TRBJ1-1 and V is TRBV5-4; a weak D match, TRBD1 (6 bases). Trimming took 2 bases from V and 8 from J, leaving 7 bases between them. The CDR3 has 11 amino acids. CDR1 and CDR2 (germline): SGHNT, YYREEE (reference sequence). This chain's CDR3 is CASSFTGEAFF. Written as DNA, the CDR3 is TGTGCCAGCAGCTTTACAGGGGAAGCTTTCTTT.

This clonotype is labeled medium-sized. J is TRBJ2-2 and V is TRBV29-1; 10 positions match TRBD1. V trimming: 6 bases; J trimming: 3 bases; junction bases outside the gene matches: 7. Germline values: CDR1 SQVTM, CDR2 ANQGSEA. The CDR3 totals 15 residues. The CDR3 sequence is CSVPSGTGDTGELFF. CDR3 DNA sequence: TGCAGCGTCCCTTCCGGGACAGGGGACACCGGGGAGCTGTTTTTT.

This clonotype is categorized as medium-sized (0.01 to 0.1%). The rearrangement links TRBV28 to TRBJ2-5; TRBD1 matches at 9 bases. Germline V CDR1 and CDR2: MDHEN, SYDVKM. The length of the CDR3 is 14 residues. Trimming cost V 5 bases and J 6 bases; bases outside gene matches: 7. CDR3 nucleotide sequence: TGTGCCAGCAGTACCCGACAGGGGGTACAGACCCAGTACTTC. Encoded protein: CASSTRQGVQTQYF. The variable domain in full, with the rest retrieved from reference TRBV28 and TRBJ2-5, is DVKVTQSSRYLVKRTGEKVFLECVQDMDHENMFWYRQDPGLGLRLIYFSYDVKMKEKGDIPEGYSVSREKKERFSLILESASTNQTSMYLCASSTRQGVQTQYFGPGTRLLVL.

This clonotype qualifies as medium-sized. This chain uses TRBV7-6 with TRBJ2-1, with D possibly matching TRBD2 (5 bases). This CDR3 has 15 residues. With 5 bases removed from V and 2 bases from J, the gap between germline ends came to 13 bases. Germline V lookup: CDR1 SGHVS, CDR2 FNYEAQ. CDR3 in amino acids: CASSLSDGTYNEQFF. DNA of the CDR3: TGTGCCAGCAGCCTCTCTGACGGGACCTACAATGAGCAGTTCTTC. Full variable domain (outside the CDR3, taken from reference TRBV7-6 and TRBJ2-1): GAGVSQSPRYKVTKRGQDVALRCDPISGHVSLYWYRQALGQGPEFLTYFNYEAQQDKSGLPNDRFSAERPEGSISTLTIQRTEQRDSAMYRCASSLSDGTYNEQFFGPGTRLTVL.

The V and J genes are TRBV5-1 and TRBJ2-2; the D gene is possibly TRBD1 (5 bases). Looked up from germline, CDR1 is SGHRS and CDR2 is YFSETQ. The CDR3 length is 15 residues. Trimming cost V 1 base and J 7 bases, with 14 bases left between them. CDR3 nucleotides: TGCGCCAGCAGCTTGATCCAGGGCAGAGGCGGGGAGCTGTTTTTT. It translates to CASSLIQGRGGELFF.

This clonotype is medium-sized in the sample. The rearrangement uses TRBV2 and TRBJ2-3; D tentatively reads TRBD1 or TRBD2 (6 bases each). The CDR3 is 14 residues long. CDR1 and CDR2 from the germline V gene are SNHLY and FYNNEI. V lost 4 bases to trimming and J lost 2 bases, with 10 bases between them. The CDR3 DNA is TGTGCCAGCAGTGGGGGGGCCCCCACAGATACGCAGTATTTT. It codes for CASSGGAPTDTQYF.

This clonotype was seen ten or more times. The V gene is TRBV3-1, the J gene TRBJ1-4; 10 nucleotides align to TRBD1. CDR3 length: 14 residues. Germline trimming cut 6 bases from V and 8 bases from J; bases unmatched to any gene: 6. From germline, CDR1 is LGHDT and CDR2 YNNKEL (reference sequence). The CDR3 DNA sequence: TGTGCCAGCAGACCGACAGGGGGCGCGGAAAAACTGTTTTTT. Its protein is CASRPTGGAEKLFF.

By sample share, this clonotype is medium-sized. The chain recombines TRBV29-1 with TRBJ1-1, with D possibly matching TRBD1 (5 bases). Germline CDR1 and CDR2: SQVTM and ANQGSEA. The CDR3 spans 12 residues. V lost 7 bases and J 3 bases, leaving 12 bases between the germline ends. The CDR3 DNA reads TGCAGCGCTGGGGGGAGGTACACTGAAGCTTTCTTT. Translation gives CSAGGRYTEAFF.

The table lists this clonotype with many counts. The chain recombines TRBV7-2 with TRBJ1-2; a weak D match, TRBD1 (5 bases). The CDR3 covers 14 residues. Trimming stripped 6 bases from V and 4 bases from J, with 15 bases between. Germline values: CDR1 SGHTA, CDR2 FQGNSA. Here the CDR3 reads CASSTGDAPYGYTF. In DNA form, the CDR3 reads TGTGCCAGCAGTACAGGAGACGCACCCTATGGCTACACCTTC.

Judged by abundance, this clonotype is medium-sized (0.01 to 0.1%). The J gene is TRBJ1-1, the V gene TRBV20-1; 10 bases align to TRBD1. Germline trimming cut 0 bases from V and 7 bases from J; bases unmatched to any gene: 8. The CDR3 extends over 15 amino acids. Looked up from germline, CDR1 is DFQATT and CDR2 is SNEGSKA (reference sequence). The CDR3 DNA is TGCAGTGCTAGAGATGAGGACAGGGGGTGGGGTGAAGCTTTCTTT. This encodes CSARDEDRGWGEAFF.

By its share, this clonotype is medium-sized (0.01 to 0.1%). The genes are TRBV7-9 and TRBJ2-7; perhaps TRBD2 as D (5 bases). Trimming took off 1 base at V and 5 bases at J, with 12 bases between the two ends. Germline V gives CDR1 SEHNR, CDR2 FQNEAQ (reference sequence). The CDR3 sequence is 14 residues long. DNA for the CDR3: TGTGCCAGCAGCTTAGGGATCGGGGAGAACGAGCAGTACGTC. It specifies CASSLGIGENEQYV.

This clonotype was observed many times. The rearrangement joins TRBV9 to TRBJ2-1; 8 bases line up with TRBD1. This CDR3 is built from 16 residues. Germline loops: CDR1 SGDLS, CDR2 YYNGEE. After removal of 0 bases from V and 4 bases from J, the junction contained 6 bases not matched to a gene. CDR3 amino acids: CASSVDPGQAYNEQFF. Here the CDR3 DNA reads TGTGCCAGCAGCGTAGACCCGGGACAGGCGTACAATGAGCAGTTCTTC.

This clonotype was detected ten times or more. This chain joins TRBV5-1 and TRBJ2-2, with 15 bases matching TRBD2. V dropped 4 bases and J dropped 4; count of bases not matched to a gene: 2. CDR3 length: 16 residues. Germline V gene data show CDR1 as SGHRS and CDR2 as YFSETQ. The CDR3 DNA reads TGCGCCAGCAGCGGGACTAGCGGGAGGACCACCGGGGAGCTGTTTTTT. Translation gives CASSGTSGRTTGELFF.

This clonotype is categorized as medium-sized. This rearrangement joins TRBV29-1 to TRBJ2-1; D is uncertain. The V end lost 4 bases, the J end lost 9 bases, and 10 bases lay between the germline ends. The CDR3 has 11 amino acids. Germline CDR1 reads SQVTM; CDR2 reads ANQGSEA. CDR3: CSVVVNSEQFF. The CDR3 nucleotides read TGCAGCGTTGTTGTGAACTCTGAGCAGTTCTTC.

This clonotype showed up many times. The chain recombines TRBV5-8 with TRBJ1-6, with D uncertain. V lost 3 bases and J 11 bases, leaving 15 bases between the germline ends. There are 14 residues in the CDR3. The V gene's germline CDR1 is SGHTS and CDR2 YDEGEE. The CDR3 DNA follows: TGTGCCAGCAGCTCCGACGGGAAAGGAACACCCCTCCACTTT. Its protein is CASSSDGKGTPLHF.

In its sample, this clonotype ranks as medium-sized. The chain is built from TRBV30 and TRBJ2-5; TRBD1 matches 8 bases. Germline lookup yields CDR1 GTSNPN and CDR2 SVGIG (reference sequence). The CDR3 covers 14 residues. Germline trimming cut 1 base from V and 4 bases from J; bases unmatched to any gene: 5. CDR3 sequence: CAWSGGRGRETQYF. CDR3 coding DNA: TGTGCCTGGAGTGGGGGCAGGGGGCGAGAGACCCAGTACTTC. Complete variable domain (other parts from reference TRBV30 and TRBJ2-5): SQTIHQWPATLVQPVGSPLSLECTVEGTSNPNLYWYRQAAGRGLQLLFYSVGIGQISSEVPQNLSASRPQDRQFILSSKKLLLSDSGFYLCAWSGGRGRETQYFGPGTRLLVL.

This clonotype has a count of ten or more. The V gene is TRBV7-2, the J gene TRBJ1-2; the match to TRBD1 covers 10 bases. Germline V gives CDR1 SGHTA, CDR2 FQGNSA. The CDR3 covers 18 residues. J was trimmed by 4 bases and V by 5 bases; bases with no gene match: 16. CDR3: CASSPNAGGQGLGYGYTF. CDR3 in DNA: TGTGCCAGCAGCCCCAATGCGGGGGGACAGGGGCTAGGCTATGGCTACACCTTC.

Judged by abundance, this clonotype is medium-sized. The chain links TRBV20-1 to TRBJ2-6; no definite D call. The V gene lost 5 bases and the J gene lost 1 base, with 9 bases spanning the gap. The germline V gene has CDR1 DFQATT and CDR2 SNEGSKA (reference sequence). CDR3 length: 14 amino acids. This CDR3 is CSAALASGANVLTF. CDR3 bases: TGCAGTGCTGCCTTGGCATCTGGGGCCAACGTCCTGACTTTC.

This clonotype is medium-sized by share. CDR3 amino acids: CSARGQGHSNQPQHF. The CDR3 DNA sequence: TGCAGTGCTAGGGGACAGGGACATAGCAATCAGCCCCAGCATTTT. This chain joins TRBV20-1 and TRBJ1-5; 9 bases align to TRBD1. The V gene end was trimmed by 3 bases and the J gene end by 0 bases; junction bases not matched to a gene: 3. In germline, CDR1 is DFQATT, CDR2 SNEGSKA (reference sequence). This CDR3 spans 15 amino acids.

This clonotype is labeled as medium-sized. V is TRBV20-1 and J is TRBJ1-6; 8 bases map to TRBD1. V lost 2 bases to trimming and J lost 5 bases; unmatched junction nucleotides: 8. The CDR3 is 16 residues long. CDR1 and CDR2 (germline): DFQATT, SNEGSKA (reference sequence). The CDR3 DNA sequence: TGCAGTGCTAGAAATGACAGGGGCCTAAATAATTCACCCCTCCACTTT. This codes for CSARNDRGLNNSPLHF.

By sample share, this clonotype is medium-sized. V is TRBV6-2 or TRBV6-3 and J is TRBJ2-3; 10 bases line up with TRBD2. This CDR3 contains 13 residues. The V gene end was trimmed by 7 bases and the J gene end by 4 bases; junction bases not matched to a gene: 2. Germline lookup yields CDR1 MNHEY and CDR2 SVGEGT. The CDR3 here is CASTLAGADTQYF. CDR3 sequence (DNA): TGTGCCAGCACCCTAGCGGGAGCAGATACGCAGTATTTT.

This clonotype is deemed medium-sized. The chain employs TRBV29-1 and TRBJ2-1; the D is unclear. Trimming removed 3 bases from V and 1 base from J, with 4 bases in between. Germline CDR1 SQVTM, CDR2 ANQGSEA. This CDR3 contains 12 residues. CDR3 sequence: CSVDRSYNEQFF. The CDR3 bases are TGCAGCGTTGACAGGTCCTACAATGAGCAGTTCTTC.

This clonotype is medium-sized (0.01 to 0.1%) within its sample. The genes are TRBV3-1 and TRBJ2-1; 9 bases match TRBD2. CDR3 length: 13 residues. The germline CDR1 and CDR2 sequences are LGHDT and YNNKEL (reference sequence). The V and J ends lost 8 bases and 9 bases, in that order; junction bases with no gene match: 8. Here the CDR3 reads CASSSGIQREQFF. The CDR3, as DNA: TGTGCCAGCTCTAGCGGGATCCAGCGTGAGCAGTTCTTC.

The chain carries TRBV12-3 or TRBV12-4 and TRBJ1-5; 7 bases agree with TRBD1. This CDR3 is 14 amino acids long. Trimming cost V 5 bases and J 4 bases; bases outside gene matches: 5. CDR3 protein: CASSRQGGNQPQHF. The CDR3 DNA reads TGTGCCAGCAGTCGCCAGGGGGGGAATCAGCCCCAGCATTTT.

This clonotype was recorded a few times. J is TRBJ2-1 and V is TRBV7-2, with 10 bases that match TRBD1. V lost 4 bases to trimming and J lost 8 bases; unmatched junction nucleotides: 5. The germline V gene encodes CDR1 SGHTA and CDR2 FQGNSA. CDR3 size: 14 residues. Written as DNA, the CDR3 is TGTGCCAGCAGCTCTCCGACAGGGGGCGATGAGCAGTTCTTC. It translates to CASSSPTGGDEQFF.

The chain links TRBV5-6 to TRBJ1-1, with 9 bases that match TRBD1. The length of the CDR3 is 16 residues. CDR1 SGHDT and CDR2 YYEEEE come from the germline V gene. The J segment lost 3 bases and the V segment lost 4 bases, leaving 10 bases of the junction unmatched. The chain's CDR3 is CASSPERDRAYTEAFF. CDR3 nucleotide sequence: TGTGCCAGCAGCCCGGAGCGGGACAGGGCATACACTGAAGCTTTCTTT. The full variable domain, its missing parts supplied by reference TRBV5-6 and TRBJ1-1, is DAGVTQSPTHLIKTRGQQVTLRCSPKSGHDTVSWYQQALGQGPQFIFQYYEEEERQRGNFPDRFSGHQFPNYSSELNVNALLLGDSALYLCASSPERDRAYTEAFFGQGTRLTVV.